This T cell receptor beta chain was sequenced during a study of regulatory T cells in long-lasting Graves disease (dated by TCRdb to 2020 to 2023). Some background on the complete study: Newly diagnosed Graves' disease patients had taken antithyroid drugs for less than 3 months. Patients with persistent Graves' disease were compared with patients with newly diagnosed Graves' disease using TCR sequencing and RNA sequencing of peripheral blood. A total of around 35 samples underwent TCR sequencing: some 13 from persistent and about 20 from newly diagnosed Graves' disease patients. The study took place in China and was registered as a clinical trial.

Broader findings and caveats from the paper: TRBV28, TRBJ1-2 and TRBJ2-5 were preferentially used in persistent disease, while TRBV20-1 and TRBJ2-1 were favored in newly diagnosed disease. Only the TCR beta chain was sequenced and analyzed. Compared with newly diagnosed patients, persistent Graves' disease patients had lower TCR Shannon entropy and fewer highly expanded clones, which suggests clonal expansion. As a limitation, the authors acknowledged that the small sample size may reduce accuracy. Because the primary lesion, thyroid tissue, could not be accessed, the study looked at peripheral blood alone. Persistent patients shared more public clonotypes among themselves (around 3,000) than newly diagnosed patients did (more than 950).

This clonotype was recorded at least ten times. Its antigen target is currently unknown. Base quality data are lacking; no much larger clone is found one base away. V was cut back by 6 bases and J by 7 bases, leaving a gap of 15 bases between them. The CDR3, from cysteine to phenylalanine, totals 13 residues. Just CDR3 DNA is preserved here, 39 bases in frame from base 1. Sequences SNHLY (CDR1) and FYNNEI (CDR2) are obtained from the germline V gene. In light of the paper, this sample's time point label describes: newly diagnosed GD, antithyroid drugs for less than 3 months. For both TCR sequencing and RNA sequencing, RNA was extracted from PBMCs in TRIzol. Graves' disease was diagnosed according to American Thyroid Association guidelines. Patients for the study were recruited at an endocrinology department in Xi'an, China. Each patient gave roughly 8.4 milliliters of peripheral blood, collected in an EDTA anticoagulant tube. Ficoll Paque Plus density gradient separation was used to isolate PBMCs, and no further T cell sorting was performed. RNA quality was checked with an Agilent 2100 Bioanalyzer and agarose gel, and concentration with a NanoDrop 2000.

Library preparation used multiplex PCR. Instrument used: Illumina HiSeq 4000. iRepertoire HTBI primers and Arm-PCR amplification of CDR3 regions were used to construct TCR beta libraries. PCR products were gel purified before sequencing. The study's processing was this. Across samples, about 64 TRBV and 13 to 15 TRBJ segments were identified and used for gene usage analysis of CDR3 amino acid clonotypes. COPE and FqMerger were used to merge filtered high-quality paired reads into contigs. BLAST was used to align contigs to the IMGT TRBV, TRBD and TRBJ reference genes, and CDR3 was defined following IMGT. Clonotypes above 0.1% frequency were classified as highly expanded clones. Shannon entropy served as the measure of repertoire diversity, while the Gini coefficient captured V-J evenness. Public clonotypes were defined as clonotypes shared by more than one individual. The public reads were reanalyzed by TCRdb: fastp trimming at Q25, MiXCR alignment, in-frame beta chains only. Every entry covers one CDR3 protein and lists the most common genes and DNA from its rows. The V and J calls were not made by the authors but by TCRdb's processing. This sample has fewer than 650,000 distinct CDR3 sequences in its table, and about 15% of those were observed once. More than 15% of the sample comes from the top ten.

These same records also appear under a second study, on T cells in Graves' hyperthyroidism and ophthalmopathy. Taken from the second paper: A patient counted as having stable Graves' hyperthyroidism if no progression to ophthalmopathy occurred over 18 months of follow-up. Hyperthyroidism patients were newly diagnosed, with disease duration under 2 months, and aged 18 to 65 years. Any patient with an uncontrolled infection, another autoimmune disease, pregnancy or lactation was excluded. Diagnoses were based on clinical symptoms, serum thyroxine and TRAb, thyroid ultrasound and orbital computed tomography. The first round of RT-PCR for the TCR CDR3 was performed with the HTBI primer set and the Qiagen OneStep RT-PCR kit. Blood samples also contained most of the expanded thyroid clonotypes (frequency above 0.001), which suggests that blood repertoires may reflect thyroid immune responses. Ophthalmopathy was separated from stable hyperthyroidism by a 13 V-J signature model, with approximately 90% sensitivity and about 81% specificity obtained in cross-validation and 80%/75% obtained in testing. During validation, the model predicted progression to ophthalmopathy a median of approximately 6.5 months ahead of onset, with almost 71% sensitivity and roughly 72% specificity. A discovery cohort of about a hundred patients, roughly 40 with Graves' ophthalmopathy and 57 with stable Graves' hyperthyroidism, was used to find distinguishing TCR V-J signatures. Prospective prediction of ophthalmopathy was tested in an independent validation cohort consisting of some 19 hyperthyroidism patients and 17 patients who later progressed to ophthalmopathy. The roughly 100 discovery patients were divided at random into training and test sets in a 7:3 ratio. The study also compared thyroid tissue and blood T-cell repertoires from five or six Graves' hyperthyroidism patients. Following sampling, methimazole starting at 30 mg daily was given to hyperthyroidism patients, and high-dose intravenous methylprednisolone was given to ophthalmopathy patients. Libraries were constructed in a second round of multiplex PCR, after which size selection and purification were carried out. The libraries were sequenced on an Illumina HiSeq2000 using paired-end 100 bp reads. SOAPnuke was used to process the raw data, with reads discarded if the reads contained adapters or uncalled bases, had a mean Phred below 15, or lacked an exact constant-primer or identifier match. High-quality paired reads were merged with COPE v1.2.5, and unique nucleotide sequences were defined as clonotypes. MiTCR v1.1 was used to align the clonotypes against IMGT TRBV, TRBD and TRBJ reference segments. Only V-J combinations with frequency above 0.0001, covering approximately 99% of repertoires, were analysed. A TCS score was defined as the ratio of F50 (clonal expansion) to E x V (chaos), with BLOSUM62-based TCRdist applied between CDR3 peptides within each V-J. Welch's t-statistics and random forest reduced around 520 V-J features to roughly 13, which were used in a naive Bayes classifier (R e1071). Sample size was not statistically predetermined, and blinding of investigators to group allocation was not performed. The paper describes TCR Vbeta CDR3 sequencing of about 140 peripheral blood samples, made up of some 42 ophthalmopathy patients, 70 to 75 hyperthyroidism patients and 17 progressor patients.

The rearrangement combines TRBV2 with TRBJ1-1; the D segment could be TRBD1, given 5 matching bases. This specimen consisted of peripheral blood mononuclear cells (PBMCs), obtained at new diagnosis, from a patient treated with antithyroid drugs. The sequence was obtained from a woman aged 30 to 39 with Graves disease. Donor details come from another sample of the same person, matched by shared clones. The DNA reads as follows: TGTGCCAGCAGGAAGGATACGGGGGGTGAAGCTTTCTTT. The translation is CASRKDTGGEAFF.